These 18 T cell receptor beta chains share one sample of origin, sequenced in a study of cytotoxic CD8 clonotypes in ibrutinib-treated CLL. The table came from immunoSEQ multiplex PCR; TCRdb's copy has only in-frame clones and leaves some out. Here the sample spans roughly 200,000 clones, roughly 73% being singletons. Sequencing was performed on PBMCs, taken after 12 months of ibrutinib treatment. The receptors come from a human donor with chronic lymphocytic leukemia.

This clone was picked up a small number of times. This chain uses TRBV2 with TRBJ2-1, with D possibly matching TRBD2 (5 bases). This CDR3 comprises 13 residues. V dropped 6 bases and J dropped 3 bases, with 9 bases sitting between them. In germline, CDR1 is SNHLY, CDR2 FYNNEI. CDR3 residues: CASRETSYNEQFF. The CDR3 DNA sequence: TGTGCCAGCAGAGAAACTAGCTACAATGAGCAGTTCTTC.

The chain recombines TRBV6-5 with TRBJ1-2; no clear D gene. V lost 5 bases, J lost 4 bases, and 14 bases lay in between. Germline lookup yields CDR1 MNHEY and CDR2 SVGAGI. The length of the CDR3 is 14 residues. CDR3 bases: TGTGCCAGCAGTAAGGCTTCCGGCCGCTATGGCTACACCTTC. Its protein product is CASSKASGRYGYTF.

The chain has TRBV29-1 and TRBJ1-2, with unresolved D. Trimming shortened V by 7 bases and J by 8 bases, and 20 bases separated the two germline ends. CDR3 length: 13 residues. In germline, CDR1 is SQVTM, CDR2 ANQGSEA. DNA of the CDR3: TGCAGCGCCGCCCGAGGAGGGTCAGACGGCTACACCTTC. Residues: CSAARGGSDGYTF.

V and J are TRBV6-5 and TRBJ2-3; D may be TRBD1 or TRBD2 (5 bases each). The CDR3 length is 15 residues. Deletions cut 4 bases from V and 1 base from J, with 12 bases between. Germline CDR1 reads MNHEY; CDR2 reads SVGAGI. CDR3 residues: CASSFRLGGTDTQYF. CDR3 nucleotides: TGTGCCAGCAGTTTTAGATTGGGGGGCACAGATACGCAGTATTTT.

This clone was observed a single time. The V gene is TRBV6-1, the J gene TRBJ2-5, with 8 nucleotides matching TRBD2. Germline V gene data show CDR1 as MNHNS and CDR2 as SASEGT. CDR3 size: 15 residues. V lost 2 bases and J lost 2; bases outside the gene matches: 4. CDR3 amino acids: CASSESTSGQETQYF. DNA of the CDR3: TGTGCCAGCAGTGAAAGTACTAGCGGACAAGAGACCCAGTACTTC.

This clone was detected only once. The chain links TRBV28 to TRBJ1-5; no clear D gene. CDR3 length equals 14 residues. From germline, CDR1 is MDHEN and CDR2 SYDVKM. The V and J ends lost 1 base and 3 bases respectively, with 7 bases between them. As DNA, the CDR3 is TGTGCCAGCAGTTTATACAGCCCCAATCAGCCCCAGCATTTT. Translated, it gives CASSLYSPNQPQHF.

This rearrangement joins TRBV28 to TRBJ2-7; D not certain. CDR3 length: 12 amino acids. Per germline, CDR1 MDHEN and CDR2 SYDVKM. V was trimmed by 6 bases and J by 2 bases, leaving 8 bases between them. The CDR3 sequence: CASSLEAYEQYF. CDR3 in DNA: TGTGCCAGCAGCCTTGAAGCCTACGAGCAGTACTTC.

The chain couples TRBV7-9 to TRBJ1-6, with D perhaps matching TRBD1 (5 bases). Germline V gene sequence: CDR1 SEHNR, CDR2 FQNEAQ (reference sequence). V was cut by 2 bases and J by 2 bases, with 10 bases left in between. The length of the CDR3 is 16 residues. CDR3 in DNA: TGTGCCAGCAGCTTAATTGGGGGGACCTATAATTCACCCCTCCACTTT. Its protein product is CASSLIGGTYNSPLHF.

The chain joins TRBV27 to TRBJ2-2; 7 bases fit TRBD2. J gave up 5 bases and V 3 bases, and 6 bases lay outside the gene matches. The CDR3 runs 15 residues. The germline V gene has CDR1 MNHEY and CDR2 SMNVEV (reference sequence). The CDR3 sequence is CASSFWAGATGELFF. In DNA, the CDR3 is TGTGCCAGCAGTTTCTGGGCGGGAGCGACCGGGGAGCTGTTTTTT.

V and J are TRBV19 and TRBJ2-2, with D perhaps TRBD2 (5 bases). V was cut by 1 base and J by 5 bases, with 11 bases left in between. Germline CDR1 and CDR2: LNHDA and SQIVND (reference sequence). The CDR3 contains 15 residues. CDR3 sequence: CASSIGASSTGELFF. DNA of the CDR3: TGTGCCAGTAGTATAGGGGCTAGCTCGACCGGGGAGCTGTTTTTT. The full variable domain, its missing parts supplied by reference TRBV19 and TRBJ2-2, is DGGITQSPKYLFRKEGQNVTLSCEQNLNHDAMYWYRQDPGQGLRLIYYSQIVNDFQKGDIAEGYSVSREKKESFPLTVTSAQKNPTAFYLCASSIGASSTGELFFGEGSRLTVL.

The V and J genes are TRBV15 and TRBJ2-7; D is ambiguous. The CDR3 consists of 15 residues. Between the trimmed V and J ends, which lost 0 bases and 2 bases, there was a span of 11 bases. Germline V CDR1 and CDR2: LNHNV, YYDKDF (reference sequence). CDR3 amino acids: CATSRDPGSTYEQYF. For the CDR3, the DNA is TGTGCCACCAGCAGAGATCCGGGTTCTACCTACGAGCAGTACTTC.

The chain joins TRBV9 to TRBJ2-1, with 8 positions matching TRBD2. Trimming took 0 bases from V and 8 from J; bases not matched to a gene: 10. The V gene's germline CDR1 is SGDLS and CDR2 YYNGEE. The CDR3 covers 16 residues. As DNA, the CDR3 is TGTGCCAGCAGCGTAGAGGGGGGACTAGGTGTCGATGAGCAGTTCTTC. Residues: CASSVEGGLGVDEQFF.

The chain is built from TRBV7-9 and TRBJ2-5; D gene unclear. Germline CDR1 and CDR2: SEHNR and FQNEAQ (reference sequence). The V end was cut by 6 bases, the J end by 1 base, with 15 bases between. The CDR3 contains 15 residues. The CDR3 nucleotides read TGTGCCAGCAGTCCAACCGGGCACATCCAAGAGACCCAGTACTTC. Protein product: CASSPTGHIQETQYF.

The genes are TRBV2 and TRBJ2-5; no firm D call. The CDR3 length is 17 residues. Germline V gives CDR1 SNHLY, CDR2 FYNNEI. Trimming stripped 1 base from V and 3 bases from J, with 18 bases between. For the CDR3, the DNA is TGTGCCAGCAGTGAAGACCGGCCCCGGACCATAAAAGAGACCCAGTACTTC. The encoded protein is CASSEDRPRTIKETQYF. The whole variable domain, filled in from reference TRBV2 and TRBJ2-5, reads EPEVTQTPSHQVTQMGQEVILRCVPISNHLYFYWYRQILGQKVEFLVSFYNNEISEKSEIFDDQFSVERPDGSNFTLKIRSTKLEDSAMYFCASSEDRPRTIKETQYFGPGTRLLVL.

J is TRBJ2-5 and V is TRBV19; TRBD2 might be the D (5 bases). The CDR3 loop spans 13 amino acids. Germline assignment: CDR1 LNHDA and CDR2 SQIVND (reference sequence). The V end lost 4 bases, the J end lost 1 base, and 7 bases lay between the germline ends. CDR3 DNA sequence: TGTGCCAGTAGTACCCTAGCCCAAGAGACCCAGTACTTC. Translating it yields CASSTLAQETQYF.

The V call is TRBV6-5, the J call TRBJ1-1; tentative D call: TRBD1 (5 bases). Germline loops: CDR1 MNHEY, CDR2 SVGAGI. The CDR3 loop spans 15 amino acids. V lost 10 bases and J lost 5, with 23 bases in between. CDR3 sequence (DNA): TGTGCCACCACCCAGGAGGGGCAGCCACCTACTGAAGCTTTCTTT. Translating gives CATTQEGQPPTEAFF.

The gene calls are TRBV6-5 and TRBJ2-7; D gene unclear. Deletions cut 2 bases from V and 1 base from J, with 9 bases between. In germline, CDR1 is MNHEY, CDR2 SVGAGI. The CDR3 runs to 14 residues. The CDR3 DNA follows: TGTGCCAGCAGTTACCGGACGGTTTCCTACGAGCAGTACTTC. Its translation: CASSYRTVSYEQYF.

V is TRBV5-4 and J is TRBJ1-2; D gene ambiguous. Trimming pared 7 bases from V and 4 bases from J, leaving 14 bases between. CDR1 and CDR2 (germline): SGHNT, YYREEE (reference sequence). The CDR3 is made up of 13 amino acids. The CDR3 spells CASGLQETYGYTF. CDR3 DNA sequence: TGTGCCAGCGGCCTCCAGGAGACCTATGGCTACACCTTC.